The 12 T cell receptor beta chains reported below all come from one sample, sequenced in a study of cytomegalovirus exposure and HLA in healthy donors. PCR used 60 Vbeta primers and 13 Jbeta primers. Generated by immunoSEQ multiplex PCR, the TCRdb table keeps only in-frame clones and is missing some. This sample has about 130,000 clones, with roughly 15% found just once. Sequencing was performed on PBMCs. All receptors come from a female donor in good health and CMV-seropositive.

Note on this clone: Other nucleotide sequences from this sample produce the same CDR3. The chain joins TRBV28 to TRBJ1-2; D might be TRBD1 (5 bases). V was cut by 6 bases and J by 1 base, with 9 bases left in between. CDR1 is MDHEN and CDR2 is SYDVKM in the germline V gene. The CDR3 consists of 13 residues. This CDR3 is CASRPQGNYGYTF. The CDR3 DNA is TGTGCCAGCAGACCTCAGGGTAACTATGGCTACACCTTC.

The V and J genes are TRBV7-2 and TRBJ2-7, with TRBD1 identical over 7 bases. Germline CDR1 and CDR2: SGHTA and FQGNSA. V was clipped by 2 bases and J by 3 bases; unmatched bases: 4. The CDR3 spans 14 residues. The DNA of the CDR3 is TGTGCCAGCAGCTTAAGAAGGGGGCTCTACGAGCAGTACTTC. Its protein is CASSLRRGLYEQYF.

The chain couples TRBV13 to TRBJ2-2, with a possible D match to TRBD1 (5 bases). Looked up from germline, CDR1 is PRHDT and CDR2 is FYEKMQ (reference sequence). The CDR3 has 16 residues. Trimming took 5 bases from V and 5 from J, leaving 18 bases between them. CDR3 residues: CASSGYSGAYTGELFF. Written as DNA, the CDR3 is TGTGCCAGCAGCGGCTATAGTGGGGCTTATACCGGGGAGCTGTTTTTT.

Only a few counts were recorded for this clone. DNA for the CDR3: TGTGCCAGCAGCTTGGAGGTTGGGCTGAACACCGGGGAGCTGTTTTTT. This encodes CASSLEVGLNTGELFF. The V call is TRBV5-6, the J call TRBJ2-2; D gene uncertain. CDR1 SGHDT and CDR2 YYEEEE come from the germline V gene. This CDR3 spans 16 amino acids. V dropped 0 bases and J dropped 1 base, with 10 bases sitting between them.

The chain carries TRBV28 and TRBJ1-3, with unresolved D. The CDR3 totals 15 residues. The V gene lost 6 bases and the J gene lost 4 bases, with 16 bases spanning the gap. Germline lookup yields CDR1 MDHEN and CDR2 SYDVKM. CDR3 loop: CASSPPSGTGNTIYF. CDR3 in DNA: TGTGCCAGCAGCCCCCCATCCGGTACGGGAAACACCATATATTTT.

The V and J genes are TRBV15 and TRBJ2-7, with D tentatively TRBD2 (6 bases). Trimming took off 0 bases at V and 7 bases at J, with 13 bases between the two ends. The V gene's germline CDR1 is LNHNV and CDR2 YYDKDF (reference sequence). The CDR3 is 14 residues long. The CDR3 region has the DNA TGTGCCACCAGCAGAGATCGGGAGATAAGGGAGCAGTACTTC. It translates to CATSRDREIREQYF.

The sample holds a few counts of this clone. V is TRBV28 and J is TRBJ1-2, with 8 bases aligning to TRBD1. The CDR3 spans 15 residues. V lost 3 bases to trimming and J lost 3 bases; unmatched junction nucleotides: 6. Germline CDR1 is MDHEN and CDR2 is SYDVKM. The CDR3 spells CASSLARGHHYGYTF. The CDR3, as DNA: TGTGCCAGCAGTTTGGCCAGGGGGCACCACTATGGCTACACCTTC.

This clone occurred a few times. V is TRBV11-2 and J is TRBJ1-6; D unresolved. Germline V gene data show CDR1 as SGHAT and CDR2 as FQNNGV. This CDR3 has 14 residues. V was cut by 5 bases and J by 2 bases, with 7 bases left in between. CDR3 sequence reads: CASSPQTYNSPLHF. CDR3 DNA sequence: TGTGCCAGCAGCCCCCAAACCTATAATTCACCCCTCCACTTT. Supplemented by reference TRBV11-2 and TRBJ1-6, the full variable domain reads EAGVAQSPRYKIIEKRQSVAFWCNPISGHATLYWYQQILGQGPKLLIQFQNNGVVDDSQLPKDRFSAERLKGVDSTLKIQPAKLEDSAVYLCASSPQTYNSPLHFGNGTRLTVT.

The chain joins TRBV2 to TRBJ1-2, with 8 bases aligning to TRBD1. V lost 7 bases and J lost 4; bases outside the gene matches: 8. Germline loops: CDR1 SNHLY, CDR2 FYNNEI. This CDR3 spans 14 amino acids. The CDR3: CASIRTGSSYGYTF. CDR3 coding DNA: TGTGCCAGCATAAGGACAGGGTCAAGCTATGGCTACACCTTC.

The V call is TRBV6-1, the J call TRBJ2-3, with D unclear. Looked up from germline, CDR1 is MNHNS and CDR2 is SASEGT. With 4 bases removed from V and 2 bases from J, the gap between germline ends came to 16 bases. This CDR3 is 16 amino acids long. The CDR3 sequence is CASSALVTGYTDTQYF. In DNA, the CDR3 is TGTGCCAGCAGTGCCCTAGTTACGGGTTACACAGATACGCAGTATTTT.

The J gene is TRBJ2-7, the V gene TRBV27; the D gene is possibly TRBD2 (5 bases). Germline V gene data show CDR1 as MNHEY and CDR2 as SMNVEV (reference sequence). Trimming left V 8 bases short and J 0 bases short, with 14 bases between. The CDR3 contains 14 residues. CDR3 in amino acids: CASLKARDSYEQYF. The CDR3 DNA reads TGTGCCAGCCTTAAGGCGAGGGACTCCTACGAGCAGTACTTC.

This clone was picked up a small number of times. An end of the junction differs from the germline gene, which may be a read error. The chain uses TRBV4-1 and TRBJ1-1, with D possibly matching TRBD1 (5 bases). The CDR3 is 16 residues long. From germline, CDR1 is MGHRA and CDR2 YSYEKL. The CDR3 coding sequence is TGCGCCAGCAGCCAAGACCGCAGGGCCACGAACACTGAAGTTTTCTTT. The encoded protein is CASSQDRRATNTEVFF.